Listed below are T cell receptor beta chains from one sample, sequenced in a study of blood T cells in healthy people across ages. Using its own MiXCR run on the 5' RACE reads, TCRdb lists one record per CDR3 protein. The top ten clones hold around 0.75% of a sample with around 1,000,000 distinct CDR3 sequences, almost 25% of them seen once. This same sample was also taken into another study, of T cells of mothers and their children.

Sequenced material: blood. The receptors here all came from a girl aged 2-10 years in good health. Each CDR3 is given with its conserved first and last residue. Each record gives: J gene, V gene, D gene, clone size, CDR3 protein, CDR3 DNA. D genes are given only for firm matches. Size tells how often a clone was seen (once, few, many) or the class of an expanded clone, and some rows leave it out.

J gene: TRBJ2-1
V gene: TRBV29-1
D gene: TRBD2
clone size: few
CDR3 protein: CSVAGDTNEQFF
CDR3 DNA: TGCAGCGTGGCGGGGGATACCAATGAGCAGTTCTTC

J gene: TRBJ1-1
V gene: TRBV10-3
D gene: -
clone size: few
CDR3 protein: CAISALLNTEAFF
CDR3 DNA: TGTGCCATCAGTGCCCTACTAAACACTGAAGCTTTCTTT

J gene: TRBJ2-1
V gene: TRBV5-1
D gene: TRBD1
clone size: -
CDR3 protein: CASSLGQTGGEQFF
CDR3 DNA: TGCGCCAGCAGCTTGGGTCAGACAGGGGGGGAGCAGTTCTTC

J gene: TRBJ1-4
V gene: TRBV6-5
D gene: -
clone size: few
CDR3 protein: CASSTRGVATNEKLFF
CDR3 DNA: TGTGCCAGCAGTACACGGGGCGTCGCAACTAATGAAAAACTGTTTTTT

J gene: TRBJ1-5
V gene: TRBV12-3/TRBV12-4
D gene: -
clone size: -
CDR3 protein: CASSPPGPHQPQHF
CDR3 DNA: TGTGCCAGCAGTCCCCCGGGACCTCATCAGCCCCAGCATTTT

J gene: TRBJ2-5
V gene: TRBV7-2
D gene: -
clone size: -
CDR3 protein: CASSSTLDILETRYF
CDR3 DNA: TGTGCCAGCAGCTCCACTCTAGACATCCTAGAGACCCGGTACTTC

J gene: TRBJ2-4
V gene: TRBV7-8
D gene: -
clone size: few
CDR3 protein: CASSGRGNIQYF
CDR3 DNA: TGTGCCAGCAGCGGTAGGGGGAACATTCAGTACTTC

J gene: TRBJ2-4
V gene: TRBV7-9
D gene: -
clone size: -
CDR3 protein: CASSYWSGDPKNIQYF
CDR3 DNA: TGTGCCAGCAGCTATTGGTCAGGGGATCCCAAAAACATTCAGTACTTC

J gene: TRBJ2-1
V gene: TRBV12-3/TRBV12-4
D gene: -
clone size: -
CDR3 protein: CASGGFYYNEQFF
CDR3 DNA: TGTGCCAGCGGGGGGTTTTACTACAATGAGCAGTTCTTC

J gene: TRBJ2-3
V gene: TRBV7-9
D gene: -
clone size: -
CDR3 protein: CASQNTDTQYF
CDR3 DNA: TGTGCCAGCCAGAACACAGATACGCAGTATTTT

J gene: TRBJ1-2
V gene: TRBV6-5
D gene: -
clone size: few
CDR3 protein: CACSPFSNYGYTF
CDR3 DNA: TGTGCCTGCAGCCCTTTCTCCAACTATGGCTACACCTTC

J gene: TRBJ1-4
V gene: TRBV7-8
D gene: -
clone size: -
CDR3 protein: CASSLAIVPQVNSTNEKLFF
CDR3 DNA: TGTGCCAGCAGCTTAGCGATCGTCCCGCAGGTGAACTCAACTAATGAAAAACTGTTTTTT

J gene: TRBJ2-1
V gene: TRBV20-1
D gene: TRBD2
clone size: few
CDR3 protein: CSAYGLAGGPINEQFF
CDR3 DNA: TGCAGTGCTTACGGACTAGCGGGGGGGCCCATCAATGAGCAGTTCTTC

J gene: TRBJ2-3
V gene: TRBV24-1
D gene: TRBD2
clone size: -
CDR3 protein: CATSDPTSGTDTQYF
CDR3 DNA: TGTGCCACCAGTGATCCGACTAGCGGCACAGATACGCAGTATTTT

J gene: TRBJ1-1
V gene: TRBV7-8
D gene: TRBD1
clone size: few
CDR3 protein: CASSPEGQGRLNTEAFF
CDR3 DNA: TGTGCCAGCAGCCCGGAGGGACAGGGAAGATTGAACACTGAAGCTTTCTTT

J gene: TRBJ2-7
V gene: TRBV7-2
D gene: -
clone size: few
CDR3 protein: CASSLVLITYEQYF
CDR3 DNA: TGTGCCAGCAGCTTAGTACTAATAACCTACGAGCAGTACTTC

J gene: TRBJ1-1
V gene: TRBV5-1
D gene: TRBD1
clone size: -
CDR3 protein: CASSSKDRSMNTEAFF
CDR3 DNA: TGCGCCAGCAGTTCAAAGGACAGGTCAATGAACACTGAAGCTTTCTTT

J gene: TRBJ2-1
V gene: TRBV2
D gene: TRBD2
clone size: -
CDR3 protein: CASSETASGIYNEQFF
CDR3 DNA: TGTGCCAGCAGTGAAACGGCTAGCGGGATATACAATGAGCAGTTCTTC

J gene: TRBJ2-6
V gene: TRBV27
D gene: TRBD1
clone size: few
CDR3 protein: CASTLTGTGVSGANVLTF
CDR3 DNA: TGTGCCAGCACACTAACCGGGACAGGAGTCTCTGGGGCCAACGTCCTGACTTTC

J gene: TRBJ2-6
V gene: TRBV28
D gene: -
clone size: few
CDR3 protein: CASSLGRGANVLTF
CDR3 DNA: TGTGCCAGCAGTTTGGGACGGGGGGCCAACGTCCTGACTTTC

J gene: TRBJ2-7
V gene: TRBV29-1
D gene: -
clone size: -
CDR3 protein: CSVTGRMYYGQYF
CDR3 DNA: TGCAGCGTTACAGGGAGGATGTATTACGGGCAGTACTTC

J gene: TRBJ1-2
V gene: TRBV11-2
D gene: -
clone size: -
CDR3 protein: CASSPRAGVDGYTF
CDR3 DNA: TGTGCCAGCAGCCCAAGGGCAGGGGTCGATGGCTACACCTTC

J gene: TRBJ1-6
V gene: TRBV14
D gene: -
clone size: -
CDR3 protein: CASSVRRPSVDSPLHF
CDR3 DNA: TGTGCCAGCAGCGTCCGCCGGCCGTCGGTGGACTCACCCCTCCACTTT